This section outlines one T cell receptor (beta chain) sequence together with its context. The antigen remains undetermined. This sample is part of a study of CD8+ T cells in alopecia areata. Study as a whole: Treated patients received oral tofacitinib, 5 to 10 mg twice daily.

Reverse transcribed after extraction, RNA yielded cDNA as the sequencing template. TCRdb's table, derived via immunoSEQ multiplex PCR, lists solely in-frame clones and lacks some. The sample records 200,000 or so clones, 55% to 70% being singletons. The treatment here: oral pan-JAK inhibitor, 5-10 mg twice daily. Those with alopecia areata gave lesional scalp punch biopsies and peripheral blood. The CDR3 contains 16 residues. Germline assignment: CDR1 LNHNV and CDR2 YYDKDF (reference sequence). Trimming removed 0 bases from V and 1 base from J; junction bases left unmatched: 5. Study-wide points: Higher clonality was seen in lesional scalp than in normal scalp, especially in alopecia totalis/universalis. Scalp clonality dropped significantly under tofacitinib, as did expanded CD8+ top-100 clones.

The origin of this receptor is a human donor with alopecia areata. This chain joins TRBV15 and TRBJ1-1, with 7 bases matching TRBD1. The sample consisted of CD4+ T cells sorted from blood, taken at week 24, from a patient treated with tofacitinib. The CDR3 DNA follows: TGTGCCACCAGCAGAGACCAGGGGGGTCCGAACACTGAAGCTTTCTTT. Amino acid sequence: CATSRDQGGPNTEAFF.